This T cell receptor (beta chain) was found in a study of blood T cell repertoires in COVID-19. Study-level information: The United States, Italy and Spain provided the acute and convalescent COVID-19 samples. PBMCs, B-cell-depleted T cells, or T cells were the source of the cDNA or gDNA that made up the material.

In the original processing: Reference gene primer amplification gave nucleated cell count estimates. The protocol was immunoSEQ multiplex PCR, while the TCRdb copy is restricted to in-frame clones and leaves out a portion. V, J and clone size are those of that table, while D and trimming were read from the DNA. This table holds some 100,000 clones, roughly 89% found once. The specimen was peripheral blood. The origin of this receptor is a man between 65 and 79 years old with acute or convalescent COVID-19.

This CDR3 reads CASSPRAGFSYNEQFF. The CDR3 nucleotides are TGTGCCAGCAGCCCTCGAGCGGGGTTCTCCTACAATGAGCAGTTCTTC. The V call is TRBV7-8, the J call TRBJ2-1; 7 bases agree with TRBD2. Per the germline V gene, CDR1 is SGHVS and CDR2 is FQNEAQ. Trimming cost V 5 bases and J 0 bases; bases outside gene matches: 7. CDR3 length equals 16 residues.